This T cell receptor beta chain originates from a study of Graves' ophthalmopathy and Graves' hyperthyroidism. RNA transcripts were the template, and TCR beta CDR3 regions were amplified from them. HTBI primers were employed in first-round RT-PCR, then a second-round multiplex PCR followed. TCRdb itself ran the multiplex PCR reads through MiXCR, one entry per CDR3 protein. The sample holds roughly 500,000 distinct CDR3 sequences; around an eighth are singletons and the top ten take around 9.8%. Certain patients were not enrolled. These were patients with other autoimmune diseases, uncontrolled infections, pregnancy or lactation. This clonotype was seen only a few times. The CDR3 consists of 17 residues. The V gene's germline CDR1 is KGHSH and CDR2 LQKENI. V was pared by 3 bases and J by 0 bases, with 10 bases of the junction left unmatched.

Material for sequencing was blood. The rearrangement links TRBV18 to TRBJ1-1; the match to TRBD1 covers 7 bases. This sequence originates from a woman aged 25 to 45 with Graves' ophthalmopathy. The CDR3 protein is CASSPPGGIHVNTEAFF. For the CDR3, the DNA is TGTGCCAGCTCACCCCCAGGGGGGATTCACGTGAACACTGAAGCTTTCTTT.